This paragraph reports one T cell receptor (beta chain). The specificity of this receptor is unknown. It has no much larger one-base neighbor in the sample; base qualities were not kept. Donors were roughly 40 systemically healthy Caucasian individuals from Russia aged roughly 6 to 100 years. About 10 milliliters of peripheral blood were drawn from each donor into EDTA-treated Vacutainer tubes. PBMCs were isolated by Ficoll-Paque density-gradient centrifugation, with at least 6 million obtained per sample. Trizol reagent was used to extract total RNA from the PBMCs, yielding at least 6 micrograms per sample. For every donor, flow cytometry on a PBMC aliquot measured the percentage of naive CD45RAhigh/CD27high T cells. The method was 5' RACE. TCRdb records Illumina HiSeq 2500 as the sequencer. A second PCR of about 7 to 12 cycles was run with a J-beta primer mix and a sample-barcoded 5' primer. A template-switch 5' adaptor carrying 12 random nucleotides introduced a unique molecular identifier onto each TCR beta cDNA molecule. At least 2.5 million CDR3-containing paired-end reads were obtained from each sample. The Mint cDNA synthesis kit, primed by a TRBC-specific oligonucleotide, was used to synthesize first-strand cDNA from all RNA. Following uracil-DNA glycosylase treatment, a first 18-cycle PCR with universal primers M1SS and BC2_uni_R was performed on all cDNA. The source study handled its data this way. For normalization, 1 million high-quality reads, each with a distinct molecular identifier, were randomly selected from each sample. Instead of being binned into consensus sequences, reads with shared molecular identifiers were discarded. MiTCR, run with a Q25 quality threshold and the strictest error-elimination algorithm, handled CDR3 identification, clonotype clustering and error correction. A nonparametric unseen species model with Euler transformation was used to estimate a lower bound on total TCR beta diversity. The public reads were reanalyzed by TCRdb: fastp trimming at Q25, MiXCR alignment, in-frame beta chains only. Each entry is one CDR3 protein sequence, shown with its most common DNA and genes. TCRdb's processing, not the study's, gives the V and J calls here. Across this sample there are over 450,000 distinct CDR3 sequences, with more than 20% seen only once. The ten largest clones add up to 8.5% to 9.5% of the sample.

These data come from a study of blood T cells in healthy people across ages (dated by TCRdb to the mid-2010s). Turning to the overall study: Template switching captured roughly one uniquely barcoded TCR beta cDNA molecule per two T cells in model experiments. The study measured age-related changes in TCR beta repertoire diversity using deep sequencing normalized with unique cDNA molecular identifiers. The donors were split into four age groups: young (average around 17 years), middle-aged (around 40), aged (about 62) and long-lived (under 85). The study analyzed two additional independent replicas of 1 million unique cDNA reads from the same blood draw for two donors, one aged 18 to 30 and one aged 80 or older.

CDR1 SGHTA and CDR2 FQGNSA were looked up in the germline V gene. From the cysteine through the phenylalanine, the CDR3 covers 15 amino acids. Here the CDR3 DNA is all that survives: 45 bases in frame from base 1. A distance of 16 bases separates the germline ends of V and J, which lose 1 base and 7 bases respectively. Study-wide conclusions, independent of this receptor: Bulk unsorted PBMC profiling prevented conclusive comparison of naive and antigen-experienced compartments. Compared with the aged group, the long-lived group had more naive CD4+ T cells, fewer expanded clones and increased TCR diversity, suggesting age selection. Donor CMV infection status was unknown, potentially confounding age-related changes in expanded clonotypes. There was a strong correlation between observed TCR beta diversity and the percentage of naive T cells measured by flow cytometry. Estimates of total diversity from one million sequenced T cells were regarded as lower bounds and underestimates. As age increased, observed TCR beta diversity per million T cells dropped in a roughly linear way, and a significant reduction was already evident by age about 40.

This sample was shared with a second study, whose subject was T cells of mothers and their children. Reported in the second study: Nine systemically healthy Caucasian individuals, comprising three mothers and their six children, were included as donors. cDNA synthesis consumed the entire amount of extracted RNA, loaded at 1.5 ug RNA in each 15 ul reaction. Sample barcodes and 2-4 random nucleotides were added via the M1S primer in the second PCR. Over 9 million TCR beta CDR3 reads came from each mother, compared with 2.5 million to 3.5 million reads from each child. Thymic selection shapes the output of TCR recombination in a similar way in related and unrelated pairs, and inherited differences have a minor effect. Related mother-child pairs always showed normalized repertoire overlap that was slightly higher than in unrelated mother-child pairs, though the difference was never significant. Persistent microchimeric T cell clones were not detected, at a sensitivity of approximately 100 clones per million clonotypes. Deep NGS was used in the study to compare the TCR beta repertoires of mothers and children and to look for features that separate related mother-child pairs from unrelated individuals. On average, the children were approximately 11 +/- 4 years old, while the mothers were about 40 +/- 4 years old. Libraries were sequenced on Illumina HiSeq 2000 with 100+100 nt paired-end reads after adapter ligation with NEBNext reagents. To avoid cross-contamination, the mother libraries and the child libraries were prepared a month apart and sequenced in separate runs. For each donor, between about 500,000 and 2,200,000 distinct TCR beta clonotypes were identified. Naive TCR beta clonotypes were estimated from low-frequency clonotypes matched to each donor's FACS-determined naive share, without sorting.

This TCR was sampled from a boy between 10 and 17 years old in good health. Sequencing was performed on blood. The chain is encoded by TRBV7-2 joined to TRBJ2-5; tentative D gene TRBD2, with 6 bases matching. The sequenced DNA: TGTGCCAGCAGCTTAGGAGCCGGGGCCGGGAGGACCCAGTACTTC. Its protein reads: CASSLGAGAGRTQYF.